This entry lists 8 T cell receptor beta chains sequenced from one sample in a study of blood T cell repertoires in COVID-19. Using immunoSEQ multiplex PCR, the repertoire was profiled, and TCRdb retains in-frame clones only, with some absent. The table shows about 94,000 clones, with around 86% occurring only once. Specimen: peripheral blood. These receptors were taken from a woman at least 80 years old with acute or convalescent COVID-19.

The chain links TRBV30 to TRBJ2-2; TRBD2 matches 12 bases. CDR1 and CDR2 from the germline V gene are GTSNPN and SVGIG (reference sequence). With 2 bases clipped from V and 6 bases from J, the junction kept 10 bases outside the gene matches. This CDR3 contains 17 residues. CDR3 nucleotide sequence: TGTGCCTGGAGTCCCCCTCGGACTAGCGGGATAGCCGGGGAGCTGTTTTTT. This gives the protein CAWSPPRTSGIAGELFF. The full variable domain, its missing parts supplied by reference TRBV30 and TRBJ2-2, is SQTIHQWPATLVQPVGSPLSLECTVEGTSNPNLYWYRQAAGRGLQLLFYSVGIGQISSEVPQNLSASRPQDRQFILSSKKLLLSDSGFYLCAWSPPRTSGIAGELFFGEGSRLTVL.

The V and J genes are TRBV27 and TRBJ1-5; 9 bases fit TRBD1. With 6 bases clipped from V and 6 bases from J, the junction kept 6 bases outside the gene matches. CDR1 is MNHEY and CDR2 is SMNVEV in the germline V gene (reference sequence). CDR3 length: 14 residues. CDR3 DNA sequence: TGTGCCAGCAGCCGGGACAGGGAACGTCAGCCCCAGCATTTT. Residues: CASSRDRERQPQHF.

The chain joins TRBV10-3 to TRBJ2-5; TRBD2 matches 10 bases. CDR3 length equals 15 residues. Trimming at V came to 0 bases and at J to 5 bases, leaving 3 bases not matched to a gene. The germline V gene encodes CDR1 ENHRY and CDR2 SYGVKD. The CDR3 nucleotides read TGTGCCATCAGTGAGTCGACTAGCGGGCATGAGACCCAGTACTTC. This codes for CAISESTSGHETQYF.

This clone was detected only once. The V gene is TRBV10-3, the J gene TRBJ2-7; D might be TRBD1 (6 bases). The CDR3 is made up of 12 amino acids. Germline-derived CDR1 and CDR2 are ENHRY and SYGVKD. V was clipped by 3 bases and J by 4 bases, with 7 bases between them. DNA for the CDR3: TGTGCCATCAGTGACGACAGGTACGAGCAGTACTTC. Amino acid sequence: CAISDDRYEQYF.

The rearrangement uses TRBV10-3 and TRBJ1-3; TRBD1 might be the D (5 bases). Germline values: CDR1 ENHRY, CDR2 SYGVKD. This CDR3 comprises 13 residues. V lost 4 bases to trimming and J lost 2 bases, with 6 bases between them. The DNA for the CDR3 is TGTGCCATCAGTGCAGGGACTGGAAACACCATATATTTT. The encoded protein is CAISAGTGNTIYF.

The rearrangement links TRBV19 to TRBJ1-3; a possible D gene is TRBD1 (5 bases). V gave up 7 bases and J gave up 4 bases, with 14 bases separating them. The germline V gene has CDR1 LNHDA and CDR2 SQIVND (reference sequence). The CDR3 is 14 amino acids. The CDR3 here is CASTPGGAGNTIYF. For the CDR3, the DNA is TGTGCCAGTACGCCGGGCGGGGCCGGAAACACCATATATTTT.

The chain recombines TRBV10-3 with TRBJ1-5; the match to TRBD1 covers 10 bases. The CDR3 spans 14 residues. Looked up from germline, CDR1 is ENHRY and CDR2 is SYGVKD. J gave up 5 bases and V 6 bases, and 4 bases lay outside the gene matches. CDR3 bases: TGTGCCATCAGAGGGACAGGGGACGATCAGCCCCAGCATTTT. It is translated as CAIRGTGDDQPQHF.

This rearrangement joins TRBV30 to TRBJ1-2; D gene ambiguous. The CDR3 extends over 15 amino acids. CDR1 and CDR2 from the germline V gene are GTSNPN and SVGIG (reference sequence). Trimming pared 3 bases from V and 0 bases from J, leaving 14 bases between. The CDR3 reads CAWRSRERSNYGYTF. The CDR3 DNA is TGTGCCTGGAGGTCACGAGAAAGATCTAACTATGGCTACACCTTC.